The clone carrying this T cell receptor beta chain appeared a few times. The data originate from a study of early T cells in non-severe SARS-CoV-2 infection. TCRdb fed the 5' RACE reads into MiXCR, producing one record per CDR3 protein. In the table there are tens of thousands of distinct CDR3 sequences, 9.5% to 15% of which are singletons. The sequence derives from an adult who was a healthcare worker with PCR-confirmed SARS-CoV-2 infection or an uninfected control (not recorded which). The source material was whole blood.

Here the CDR3 reads CSVESMNTEAFF. Written as DNA, the CDR3 is TGCAGCGTTGAATCTATGAACACTGAAGCTTTCTTT. V and J are TRBV29-1 and TRBJ1-1; D is ambiguous. The CDR3 length is 12 residues. Trimming stripped 2 bases from V and 0 bases from J, with 4 bases between. Germline CDR1 and CDR2: SQVTM and ANQGSEA.